These 27 T cell receptor beta chains share one sample of origin, sequenced in a study of response to subunit inactivated influenza vaccine. TCRdb re-called the RT-PCR reads with MiXCR, one entry per CDR3 protein. The sample yields roughly 790,000 distinct CDR3 sequences, around 20% seen once. The material sequenced was PBMCs from blood, taken roughly 5 days after vaccination. These receptors all stem from a man in his fifties who received an inactivated influenza vaccine.

The V gene is TRBV7-8, the J gene TRBJ2-5, with D unclear. The CDR3 covers 14 residues. CDR1 and CDR2 (germline): SGHVS, FQNEAQ. Deletions cut 1 base from V and 5 bases from J, with 11 bases between. CDR3 in amino acids: CASSLGGGWETQYF. In DNA form, the CDR3 reads TGTGCCAGCAGCTTAGGCGGCGGTTGGGAGACCCAGTACTTC. The whole variable domain, remainder taken from reference TRBV7-8 and TRBJ2-5, is GAGVSQSPRYKVAKRGQDVALRCDPISGHVSLFWYQQALGQGPEFLTYFQNEAQLDKSGLPSDRFFAERPEGSVSTLKIQRTQQEDSAVYLCASSLGGGWETQYFGPGTRLLVL.

This clonotype was observed a handful of times. The gene calls are TRBV12-3 or TRBV12-4 and TRBJ1-6, with D uncertain. Trimming shortened V by 2 bases and J by 9 bases, and 8 bases separated the two germline ends. The CDR3 runs 13 residues. In DNA form, the CDR3 reads TGTGCCAGCAGTTTATCCCATTTTTCACCCCTCCACTTT. Amino acid sequence: CASSLSHFSPLHF.

The V and J genes are TRBV18 and TRBJ2-1, with TRBD2 matching 10 bases. The CDR3 has 15 amino acids. Germline V gene sequence: CDR1 KGHSH, CDR2 LQKENI. Trimming removed 2 bases from V and 6 bases from J; junction bases left unmatched: 4. The CDR3 coding sequence is TGTGCCAGCTCACCAGGTCGGACTAGCGGCAATGAGCAGTTCTTC. Residues: CASSPGRTSGNEQFF.

This sequence joins TRBV20-1 and TRBJ2-3, with D uncertain. Trimming cost V 1 base and J 6 bases, with 5 bases left between them. The germline gives CDR1 DFQATT, CDR2 SNEGSKA (reference sequence). There are 11 residues in the CDR3. The CDR3 nucleotides read TGCAGTGCTAGAGTATTCGATACGCAGTATTTT. Translated: CSARVFDTQYF.

This clonotype has just a few counts. The genes are TRBV6-5 and TRBJ2-5; 8 bases line up with TRBD2. V was pared by 0 bases and J by 5 bases, with 8 bases of the junction left unmatched. CDR3 length: 16 amino acids. Per germline, CDR1 MNHEY and CDR2 SVGAGI. CDR3 in amino acids: CASSYSPAGVWETQYF. CDR3 in DNA: TGTGCCAGCAGTTACTCCCCAGCGGGGGTATGGGAGACCCAGTACTTC.

This clonotype was recorded a few times. This sequence joins TRBV7-2 and TRBJ2-2, with D perhaps TRBD2 (5 bases). The CDR3 consists of 16 residues. Germline CDR1 is SGHTA and CDR2 is FQGNSA. Trimming stripped 2 bases from V and 2 bases from J, with 12 bases between. The CDR3 nucleotides read TGTGCCAGCAGCTTAAAGGGTAGCGCCAACACCGGGGAGCTGTTTTTT. It specifies CASSLKGSANTGELFF.

The chain has TRBV5-4 and TRBJ2-7, with TRBD2 matching over 9 bases. V lost 2 bases, J lost 0 bases, and 6 bases stayed unmatched. Germline V gene data show CDR1 as SGHNT and CDR2 as YYREEE (reference sequence). The CDR3 spans 16 residues. The CDR3 coding sequence is TGTGCCAGCAGCTTCGGAGCGGGGGGAATCTCCTACGAGCAGTACTTC. It codes for CASSFGAGGISYEQYF.

The rearrangement uses TRBV18 and TRBJ2-7, with D perhaps matching TRBD1 or TRBD2 (5 bases each). Trimming left V 1 base short and J 0 bases short, with 13 bases between. The CDR3 runs 16 residues. Looked up from germline, CDR1 is KGHSH and CDR2 is LQKENI. Here the CDR3 DNA reads TGTGCCAGCTCACCACTCCGGGACCGGAGCTCCTACGAGCAGTACTTC. Protein sequence: CASSPLRDRSSYEQYF. The variable domain in full, with the rest retrieved from reference TRBV18 and TRBJ2-7, is NAGVMQNPRHLVRRRGQEARLRCSPMKGHSHVYWYRQLPEEGLKFMVYLQKENIIDESGMPKERFSAEFPKEGPSILRIQQVVRGDSAAYFCASSPLRDRSSYEQYFGPGTRLTVT.

This chain uses TRBV4-3 with TRBJ2-1; 7 bases agree with TRBD1. Germline-derived CDR1 and CDR2 are LGHNA and YSLEER. V lost 1 base and J lost 4; bases outside the gene matches: 1. The CDR3 has 14 residues. The CDR3 DNA is TGCGCCAGCAGCCAAGCACAGGGGTACAATGAGCAGTTCTTC. Protein: CASSQAQGYNEQFF.

A few counts support this clonotype. This likely stems from a read error, as it lies one base from a far larger clone. In DNA form, the CDR3 reads TGTGCCAGCAGCCGGGGGGAGAACACTGAAGCTTTCTTT. As protein: CASSRGENTEAFF. The chain carries TRBV3-1 and TRBJ1-1; maybe TRBD1 (5 bases). Germline V gene lookup returns CDR1 LGHDT and CDR2 YNNKEL (reference sequence). V lost 4 bases and J 1 base, leaving 7 bases between the germline ends. The CDR3 covers 13 residues.

The V call is TRBV20-1, the J call TRBJ1-5, with 7 bases matching TRBD1. V shed 4 bases and J 1 base; nucleotides not matched to a gene: 4. The CDR3 extends over 14 amino acids. Germline CDR1 reads DFQATT; CDR2 reads SNEGSKA (reference sequence). CDR3 region: CSATTGVSNQPQHF. The CDR3 DNA sequence: TGCAGTGCTACAACAGGGGTGAGCAATCAGCCCCAGCATTTT.

The chain combines TRBV25-1 with TRBJ2-1; no definite D call. In germline, CDR1 is MGHDK, CDR2 SYGVNS. Trimming removed 0 bases at V and 2 bases at J, with 14 bases between. This CDR3 has 17 amino acids. In DNA, the CDR3 is TGTGCCAGCAGTGAATATAACTTCGGCCGTCCCTACAATGAGCAGTTCTTC. Translation: CASSEYNFGRPYNEQFF.

V gene TRBV3-1 combines with J gene TRBJ1-2; tentatively, D is TRBD1 (6 bases). The CDR3 loop spans 15 amino acids. From germline, CDR1 is LGHDT and CDR2 YNNKEL (reference sequence). V was trimmed by 0 bases and J by 8 bases, leaving 16 bases between them. The CDR3 sequence is CASSQDSDRPGGYTF. The CDR3 DNA reads TGTGCCAGCAGCCAAGATTCCGACAGGCCCGGGGGCTACACCTTC. Variable domain in full (rest from reference TRBV3-1 and TRBJ1-2): DTAVSQTPKYLVTQMGNDKSIKCEQNLGHDTMYWYKQDSKKFLKIMFSYNNKELIINETVPNRFSPKSPDKAHLNLHINSLELGDSAVYFCASSQDSDRPGGYTFGSGTRLTVV.

This clonotype was found a few times. V is TRBV7-2 and J is TRBJ2-1; the match to TRBD2 covers 9 bases. This CDR3 has 16 amino acids. After removal of 5 bases from V and 3 bases from J, the junction contained 8 bases not matched to a gene. CDR1 is SGHTA, CDR2 FQGNSA, per germline. The DNA of the CDR3 is TGTGCCAGCAGCCCCGCAGGAGCGGGAGGCTACAATGAGCAGTTCTTC. Translation: CASSPAGAGGYNEQFF.

This clonotype was counted at least ten times. The rearrangement uses TRBV19 and TRBJ2-2, with 14 bases lining up with TRBD2. V was pared by 6 bases and J by 2 bases, with 5 bases of the junction left unmatched. Germline V gene data show CDR1 as LNHDA and CDR2 as SQIVND (reference sequence). CDR3 size: 17 residues. CDR3 sequence: CASSRGLAGDNTGELFF. Written as DNA, the CDR3 is TGTGCCAGTAGCCGGGGACTAGCGGGGGATAACACCGGGGAGCTGTTTTTT.

This chain joins TRBV24-1 and TRBJ2-3, with TRBD2 matching over 8 bases. CDR1 and CDR2 (germline): KGHDR, SFDVKD. The CDR3 length is 15 residues. With V trimmed by 2 bases and J by 6 bases, 6 bases remained unmatched. This CDR3 is CATSDSGTRSDTQYF. DNA of the CDR3: TGTGCCACCAGTGATTCCGGGACTAGGTCGGATACGCAGTATTTT.

The chain uses TRBV7-9 and TRBJ1-6; no definite D call. The V end was cut by 0 bases, the J end by 2 bases, with 11 bases between. The germline V gene has CDR1 SEHNR and CDR2 FQNEAQ (reference sequence). This CDR3 region has 17 residues. In DNA, the CDR3 is TGTGCCAGCAGCTTAGCAGGGAGTTTAACCTATAATTCACCCCTCCACTTT. Its protein is CASSLAGSLTYNSPLHF.

This clonotype was observed a handful of times. The chain joins TRBV12-3 or TRBV12-4 to TRBJ1-5, with no clear D. The CDR3 runs 13 residues. V was cut by 2 bases and J by 0 bases, with 2 bases left in between. This CDR3 reads CASSLISNQPQHF. The CDR3 nucleotides read TGTGCCAGCAGTTTAATTAGCAATCAGCCCCAGCATTTT.

This clonotype has more than one count but fewer than ten. The chain carries TRBV20-1 and TRBJ1-2; no definite D call. V was cut by 1 base and J by 6 bases, with 6 bases left in between. The CDR3 sequence is 11 residues long. Germline lookup yields CDR1 DFQATT and CDR2 SNEGSKA (reference sequence). CDR3 sequence (DNA): TGCAGTGCTAGAGTCGCAAATGGCTACACCTTC. Its translation is CSARVANGYTF.

The CDR3 protein is CASSFSGDGGKTQYF. The CDR3 coding sequence is TGCGCCAGCAGCTTCTCGGGAGATGGAGGGAAGACCCAGTACTTC. J is TRBJ2-5 and V is TRBV5-1; D perhaps matches TRBD2 (6 bases). V lost 2 bases and J lost 6, with 17 bases in between. The CDR3 has 15 residues. CDR1 SGHRS and CDR2 YFSETQ come from the germline V gene.

The chain links TRBV7-2 to TRBJ2-3; 7 bases fit TRBD2. Germline CDR1 SGHTA, CDR2 FQGNSA. The length of the CDR3 is 16 residues. The ends lost 5 bases at V and 3 bases at J; junction bases unmatched: 11. CDR3 loop: CASSRVSTSATDTQYF. DNA for the CDR3: TGTGCCAGCAGCCGGGTCTCAACTAGCGCGACAGATACGCAGTATTTT.

Ten or more counts support this clonotype. This sequence joins TRBV18 and TRBJ1-2, with D unresolved. This CDR3 has 13 residues. The V and J ends lost 3 bases and 3 bases respectively, with 8 bases between them. Germline loops: CDR1 KGHSH, CDR2 LQKENI. CDR3 in amino acids: CASSPPDYYGYTF. CDR3 DNA sequence: TGTGCCAGCTCACCCCCCGACTACTATGGCTACACCTTC.

This clonotype showed up just a few times. The chain is built from TRBV7-2 and TRBJ2-5; D may match TRBD1 or TRBD2 (5 bases each). V lost 2 bases, J lost 5 bases, and 15 bases lay in between. CDR3 length equals 15 residues. Germline V gene sequence: CDR1 SGHTA, CDR2 FQGNSA. This CDR3 is CASSLSGTARETQYF. As DNA, the CDR3 is TGTGCCAGCAGCTTATCCGGGACCGCTCGGGAGACCCAGTACTTC.

This clonotype was detected only a few times. The chain has TRBV7-2 and TRBJ2-5, with 8 bases that match TRBD2. The CDR3 has 14 amino acids. The V and J ends lost 6 bases and 1 base, in that order; junction bases with no gene match: 4. Germline CDR1 is SGHTA and CDR2 is FQGNSA. The CDR3 region has the DNA TGTGCCAGCAGACGCCGGGGGGGCCAAGAGACCCAGTACTTC. Amino acid sequence: CASRRRGGQETQYF.

This chain connects TRBV2 to TRBJ2-5; possibly TRBD2 for D (5 bases). CDR3 length equals 15 residues. Germline V gene lookup returns CDR1 SNHLY and CDR2 FYNNEI. Trimming removed 7 bases at V and 7 bases at J, with 22 bases between. CDR3 sequence (DNA): TGTGCCAGCACCGAAGTGCTAGCCGGTATATGGACCCAGTACTTC. As protein: CASTEVLAGIWTQYF.

This clonotype was found many times. This CDR3 reads CASLSSWDTQYF. As DNA, the CDR3 is TGTGCCAGTCTTTCTAGCTGGGATACGCAGTATTTT. The chain is built from TRBV6-6 and TRBJ2-3, with D possibly being TRBD2 (5 bases). The CDR3 is 12 residues long. V lost 9 bases, J lost 6 bases, and 13 bases lay in between. CDR1 and CDR2 (germline): MNHNY, SVGAGI (reference sequence).

This clonotype was found a few times. The CDR3 loop reads CASSLGGENSPLHF. The CDR3 nucleotides are TGTGCCAGCAGCCTAGGAGGGGAGAACTCACCCCTCCACTTT. The chain joins TRBV3-1 to TRBJ1-6; D is perhaps TRBD1 (5 bases). The CDR3 contains 14 residues. The germline CDR1 and CDR2 sequences are LGHDT and YNNKEL (reference sequence). V was shortened by 4 bases and J by 10 bases, with 14 bases between the two germline ends.